This T cell receptor (beta chain) derives from a study of T cell clonotyping in hematopoietic cell transplantation. Study overall: Recipient samples before transplant were obtained post-cytoreduction. General observations from the study: Recipient TCR diversity dropped after transplant; expanded clonotypes rose from day 30 to 180. Graft donor and pretransplant recipient Inverse Simpson Index values predicted broader posttransplant TCR diversity.

Comment on this clone: Its antigen remains unidentified.

As for time point: recipient sample about 28 days before transplant, after cytoreduction. Samples: about 28 days before transplant, then days 30, 100 and 180 after. Using immunoSEQ multiplex PCR, the repertoire was profiled, and TCRdb retains in-frame clones only, with some absent. The sample gives about 27,000 clones, around 70% of which show up once; approximately 5.9% is in the top ten. V was trimmed by 5 bases and J by 5 bases, leaving 9 bases between them. Germline V CDR1 and CDR2: MDHEN, SYDVKM. The CDR3 is 12 amino acids. This sequence originates from a man aged 45-60 years with myelodysplastic syndrome. Some clones in this sample may be carry-over from other donors' samples. The V gene is TRBV28, the J gene TRBJ2-5; perhaps D is TRBD1 or TRBD2 (6 bases each). The sample here was peripheral blood mononuclear cells, taken before stem cell transplant. The CDR3 nucleotides are TGTGCCAGCAGTCAGGGGAGGGAGACCCAGTACTTC. Its translation: CASSQGRETQYF.